Following are 25 T cell receptor beta chains from one sample sequenced in a study of cytomegalovirus exposure and HLA in healthy donors. The PCR was carried out with 60 Vbeta primers and 13 Jbeta primers. The data were produced by immunoSEQ multiplex PCR, yet TCRdb's version contains in-frame clones alone and is incomplete. The sample records about 170,000 clones, less than 85% being singletons. Source material: PBMCs. The source of these receptors is a male donor in good health and CMV-seronegative.

The V call is TRBV7-9, the J call TRBJ1-2; 12 bases line up with TRBD1. Germline-derived CDR1 and CDR2 are SEHNR and FQNEAQ (reference sequence). V shed 5 bases and J 3 bases; nucleotides not matched to a gene: 7. CDR3 length: 16 residues. This chain's CDR3 is CASSPRDRGLDYGYTF. CDR3 nucleotides: TGTGCCAGCAGCCCCCGGGACAGGGGGCTGGACTATGGCTACACCTTC.

This chain joins TRBV19 and TRBJ1-3, with 7 bases identical to TRBD1. Germline CDR1 reads LNHDA; CDR2 reads SQIVND (reference sequence). J lost 2 bases, V lost 8 bases, and 3 bases had no gene match. The CDR3 covers 13 residues. The CDR3 bases are TGTGCCAGTGCAAGGGGGCCTGGAAACACCATATATTTT. This gives the protein CASARGPGNTIYF. Combining the CDR3 with reference TRBV19 and TRBJ1-3 gives the whole variable domain DGGITQSPKYLFRKEGQNVTLSCEQNLNHDAMYWYRQDPGQGLRLIYYSQIVNDFQKGDIAEGYSVSREKKESFPLTVTSAQKNPTAFYLCASARGPGNTIYFGEGSWLTVV.

The chain employs TRBV5-1 and TRBJ2-2; D might be TRBD2 (6 bases). CDR3 length: 14 residues. CDR1 and CDR2 from the germline V gene are SGHRS and YFSETQ. The ends were cut back, 4 bases at V and 6 bases at J, with 13 bases in the middle. DNA for the CDR3: TGCGCCAGCAGCAAAACGGGAGTTCCCGGGGAGCTGTTTTTT. This codes for CASSKTGVPGELFF.

The gene calls are TRBV19 and TRBJ1-2, with 10 bases matching TRBD1. V dropped 7 bases and J dropped 8; count of bases not matched to a gene: 4. The V gene's germline CDR1 is LNHDA and CDR2 SQIVND (reference sequence). The CDR3 extends over 12 amino acids. Written as DNA, the CDR3 is TGTGCCAGTACACGGACAGGGGGAGGCTACACCTTC. Translated, it gives CASTRTGGGYTF.

The J gene is TRBJ2-7, the V gene TRBV5-6, with D possibly matching TRBD2 (6 bases). Germline-derived CDR1 and CDR2 are SGHDT and YYEEEE. The CDR3 consists of 15 residues. V gave up 0 bases and J gave up 6 bases, with 16 bases separating them. The CDR3 DNA reads as TGTGCCAGCAGCTTGGAGGAGGGCCTAGGGGCCGAGCAGTACTTC. This sequence encodes CASSLEEGLGAEQYF.

The rearrangement joins TRBV28 to TRBJ1-4, with D possibly TRBD1 on 6 matching bases. Germline CDR1 reads MDHEN; CDR2 reads SYDVKM. V was cut by 6 bases and J by 9 bases, with 23 bases left in between. The CDR3 length is 16 residues. The CDR3 region has the DNA TGTGCCAGCAGCCTAGGGGGGGCCAGAAGCCAAAAAAAACTGTTTTTT. Translating gives CASSLGGARSQKKLFF.

This chain uses TRBV4-2 with TRBJ1-1; 8 nucleotides align to TRBD1. Germline V gives CDR1 LGHNA, CDR2 YNFKEQ. V lost 6 bases and J lost 4; bases outside the gene matches: 4. The CDR3 loop spans 13 amino acids. DNA for the CDR3: TGTGCCAGCAGTCGGACAGGGAGCACTGAAGCTTTCTTT. Translation: CASSRTGSTEAFF.

The chain couples TRBV4-1 to TRBJ2-1, with TRBD2 identical over 7 bases. The CDR3 contains 16 residues. Germline V gene sequence: CDR1 MGHRA, CDR2 YSYEKL. The junction had 13 bases not matched to a gene; V was cut back by 4 bases and J by 7 bases. As DNA, the CDR3 is TGCGCCAGCAGCCGAATGCATGGGGGGGGTGTAAATGAGCAGTTCTTC. Translating gives CASSRMHGGGVNEQFF.

The chain joins TRBV30 to TRBJ1-1; D is undetermined. The germline V gene has CDR1 GTSNPN and CDR2 SVGIG (reference sequence). The CDR3 spans 14 residues. Trimming shortened V by 4 bases and J by 4 bases, and 16 bases separated the two germline ends. The CDR3 here is CAWTIPGGSTEAFF. The DNA of the CDR3 is TGTGCCTGGACTATCCCGGGAGGGAGCACTGAAGCTTTCTTT.

The gene calls are TRBV6-1 and TRBJ1-2; 8 positions match TRBD1. The V and J ends lost 8 bases and 4 bases, in that order; junction bases with no gene match: 12. Germline V lookup: CDR1 MNHNS, CDR2 SASEGT. The CDR3 extends over 15 amino acids. This CDR3 reads CASLGMPTGGYGYTF. The CDR3 DNA follows: TGTGCCAGCTTGGGGATGCCAACAGGGGGCTATGGCTACACCTTC.

This clone was seen once. The chain links TRBV10-3 to TRBJ2-2; 10 nucleotides agree with TRBD2. CDR1 is ENHRY and CDR2 is SYGVKD in the germline V gene. The CDR3 consists of 15 residues. V shed 11 bases, J shed 5 bases, and the junction held 11 bases outside the gene matches. The DNA of the CDR3 is TGTGCCGGCCAGGGTACTAGCGGGGTAACCGGGGAGCTGTTTTTT. This gives the protein CAGQGTSGVTGELFF.

The chain combines TRBV30 with TRBJ2-7, with TRBD1 matching over 12 bases. The CDR3 length is 15 residues. In germline, CDR1 is GTSNPN, CDR2 SVGIG (reference sequence). The junction had 2 bases not matched to a gene; V was cut back by 2 bases and J by 0 bases. The chain's CDR3 is CAWSLGQGASYEQYF. The CDR3 DNA is TGTGCCTGGAGTCTGGGACAGGGGGCCTCCTACGAGCAGTACTTC.

V gene TRBV9 combines with J gene TRBJ2-2, with TRBD1 matching over 9 bases. The CDR3 runs to 17 residues. The germline V gene encodes CDR1 SGDLS and CDR2 YYNGEE. The V gene end was trimmed by 3 bases and the J gene end by 5 bases; junction bases not matched to a gene: 11. The CDR3 loop reads CASSDPTGGAETGELFF. The CDR3 DNA is TGTGCCAGCAGCGACCCCACAGGGGGCGCCGAGACCGGGGAGCTGTTTTTT.

This clone has only a few counts. This chain links TRBV5-1 with TRBJ1-1; TRBD1 aligns across 9 bases. There are 14 residues in the CDR3. The V segment lost 9 bases and the J segment 0 bases; nucleotides outside the gene matches: 6. Germline V CDR1 and CDR2: SGHRS, YFSETQ. CDR3 coding DNA: TGCGCCACTGGGACAGGGACATTGAACACTGAAGCTTTCTTT. This sequence encodes CATGTGTLNTEAFF.

This clone was seen a single time. The chain joins TRBV10-3 to TRBJ2-1; 10 positions match TRBD1. With 5 bases clipped from V and 9 bases from J, the junction kept 7 bases outside the gene matches. Per the germline V gene, CDR1 is ENHRY and CDR2 is SYGVKD. The CDR3 totals 14 residues. The CDR3, as DNA: TGTGCCATCAGTACCCGGGACAGGGGACGTGAGCAGTTCTTC. Translated: CAISTRDRGREQFF.

The rearrangement uses TRBV18 and TRBJ2-5; 8 nucleotides line up with TRBD1. V was clipped by 3 bases and J by 4 bases; unmatched bases: 16. The CDR3 runs 18 residues. The germline V gene encodes CDR1 KGHSH and CDR2 LQKENI. CDR3 residues: CASSPPAGSRDRRETQYF. In DNA form, the CDR3 reads TGTGCCAGCTCACCCCCCGCGGGGAGCCGGGACAGGAGAGAGACCCAGTACTTC.

The chain uses TRBV11-2 and TRBJ2-5; D gene uncertain. The J call may be wrong; the DNA end is better matched by TRBJ2-7. The germline gives CDR1 SGHAT, CDR2 FQNNGV. This CDR3 spans 14 amino acids. CDR3 sequence reads: CASSLVPESYEQYF. CDR3 in DNA: TGTGCCAGCAGCTTAGTCCCGGAGTCCTACGAGCAGTACTTC.

In this sample, this clone turned up a few times. The chain employs TRBV19 and TRBJ1-2, with no clear D. The germline CDR1 and CDR2 sequences are LNHDA and SQIVND (reference sequence). The CDR3 consists of 16 residues. Trimming removed 2 bases from V and 2 bases from J, with 15 bases in between. The CDR3: CASSIKRRLLNYGYTF. The DNA for the CDR3 is TGTGCCAGTAGTATAAAAAGGAGGTTGCTAAACTATGGCTACACCTTC.

This clone was counted only a few times. This rearrangement joins TRBV28 to TRBJ1-5, with 7 bases matching TRBD1. The CDR3 is made up of 14 amino acids. The ends lost 8 bases at V and 3 bases at J; junction bases unmatched: 7. The germline gives CDR1 MDHEN, CDR2 SYDVKM. The CDR3 nucleotides are TGTGCCAGCCTCGGGGACAGCGTCAATCAGCCCCAGCATTTT. Translated: CASLGDSVNQPQHF.

This clone was counted only a few times. The CDR3 reads CASSDSDGSTPNEQFF. The DNA for the CDR3 is TGTGCCAGCAGTGACTCTGACGGGAGTACCCCAAATGAGCAGTTCTTC. The chain uses TRBV6-4 and TRBJ2-1; tentative D call: TRBD2 (6 bases). Per the germline V gene, CDR1 is MRHNA and CDR2 is SNTAGT. The CDR3 runs 16 residues. The V end was cut by 0 bases, the J end by 7 bases, with 16 bases between.

The chain couples TRBV27 to TRBJ2-1, with D perhaps matching TRBD1 (6 bases). CDR1 MNHEY and CDR2 SMNVEV come from the germline V gene (reference sequence). The CDR3 extends over 15 amino acids. With 2 bases removed from V and 2 bases from J, the gap between germline ends came to 10 bases. The CDR3 sequence is CASSLDRTPYNEQFF. The CDR3 DNA is TGTGCCAGCAGTTTAGACAGGACCCCCTACAATGAGCAGTTCTTC.

This clone has just a few counts. This chain joins TRBV7-9 and TRBJ2-7, with 9 nucleotides matching TRBD1. Germline V gives CDR1 SEHNR, CDR2 FQNEAQ (reference sequence). The V gene end was trimmed by 5 bases and the J gene end by 3 bases; junction bases not matched to a gene: 14. The CDR3 consists of 17 residues. The CDR3 bases are TGTGCCAGCAGCCCGGGACAGGGCCCCGGCGTGAACTACGAGCAGTACTTC. Amino acids: CASSPGQGPGVNYEQYF.

The V call is TRBV12-5, the J call TRBJ1-2; a weak D match, TRBD1 (5 bases). The CDR3 length is 15 residues. Trimming took off 5 bases at V and 3 bases at J, with 16 bases between the two ends. The germline V gene has CDR1 LGHNT and CDR2 FRNRAP. In DNA, the CDR3 is TGTGCTAGTGGTCAACGGGGAGGGGTGGACTATGGCTACACCTTC. Amino acid sequence: CASGQRGGVDYGYTF.

This clone was seen a handful of times. The chain recombines TRBV7-7 with TRBJ2-1, with D hard to call. The V gene's germline CDR1 is SSHAT and CDR2 FNYEAQ (reference sequence). CDR3 size: 13 residues. The V end lost 0 bases, the J end lost 12 bases, and 12 bases lay between the germline ends. CDR3 amino acids: CASSLARSKVQFF. The CDR3 bases are TGTGCCAGCAGCTTAGCGCGGAGTAAGGTGCAGTTCTTC.

The chain joins TRBV7-8 to TRBJ2-2, with 10 bases identical to TRBD2. The CDR3 sequence is 16 residues long. The J segment lost 2 bases and the V segment lost 5 bases, leaving 5 bases of the junction unmatched. Germline V gives CDR1 SGHVS, CDR2 FQNEAQ. CDR3 in amino acids: CASSPRTSGNTGELFF. The DNA for the CDR3 is TGTGCCAGCAGCCCCCGGACTAGCGGTAACACCGGGGAGCTGTTTTTT.